Listed here is a single T cell receptor (beta chain). Its antigen is currently unknown. These data come from a study of CD8+ T cells in alopecia areata. Overall study context: Treated patients were given 5 to 10 mg oral tofacitinib twice daily. The tofacitinib course ran for 6 to 18 months and was followed by 6 months off drug.

Following extraction, RNA underwent reverse transcription to cDNA, which served as the sequencing template. Clones were sequenced by immunoSEQ multiplex PCR, and TCRdb holds only the in-frame ones, with some missing. This sample carries 150,000 to 200,000 clones, about 70% of them seen once, and the ten largest clones take approximately 10%. Researchers took lesional scalp punch biopsies and peripheral blood from people who were alopecia areata patients. Germline values: CDR1 SGHDT, CDR2 YYEEEE. The V end lost 3 bases, the J end lost 5 bases, and 20 bases lay between the germline ends. CDR3 length: 16 residues. Study-level points and caveats: Patients showed less clear TCR sequence sharing than mice, possibly partly because of HLA diversity.

The receptor comes from a human donor with alopecia areata. The source material was CD8+ T cells sorted from blood, sampled at week 0. V gene TRBV5-6 combines with J gene TRBJ1-1, with D possibly TRBD1 on 5 matching bases. The CDR3 reads CASSSLDSQRGTEAFF. The CDR3 region has the DNA TGTGCCAGCAGCTCGCTCGACAGTCAGAGGGGTACTGAAGCTTTCTTT.